Given below is one T cell receptor beta chain in context. No antigen is known for it. The germline gives CDR1 SEHNR, CDR2 FQNEAQ (reference sequence). V dropped 1 base and J dropped 1 base, with 11 bases sitting between them. The CDR3 is 15 residues long. These data originate in a study of T cell responses to AZD1222 COVID-19 vaccine. The table came from immunoSEQ multiplex PCR; TCRdb's copy has only in-frame clones and leaves some out. In the table there are some 130,000 clones, about nine tenths of which are singletons. Findings and limits, study-wide: Donors, mostly white British, included more females; clonal diversity was possibly underestimated.

The chain is built from TRBV7-9 and TRBJ2-7; tentative D call: TRBD2 (6 bases). This TCR was sampled from an adult who received the AZD1222 COVID-19 vaccine. Sequences were derived from peripheral blood, sampled 28 days after the second AZD1222 dose. The CDR3 reads CASSLENSGSYEQYF. Here the CDR3 DNA reads TGTGCCAGCAGCTTAGAGAATAGCGGATCCTACGAGCAGTACTTC.